The source of this TCR beta chain is a study of identical twins. TCRdb reprocessed the 5' RACE reads via MiXCR and lists one record per CDR3 protein. Of fewer than 900,000 distinct CDR3 sequences listed, 15% to 20% are singletons. J was trimmed by 4 bases and V by 0 bases; bases with no gene match: 4. CDR1 and CDR2 from the germline V gene are MNHEY and SVGAGI. This CDR3 spans 15 amino acids. This sample also appeared in a second study, on T cells expressing NK-cell markers.

The rearrangement joins TRBV6-5 to TRBJ2-5; 8 nucleotides agree with TRBD1. The sequence was collected from a woman aged 18-29 years in good health. The sample comprised PBMCs. In DNA form, the CDR3 reads TGTGCCAGCAGTTACTCGGTCACAGGGGGAGAGACCCAGTACTTC. It translates to CASSYSVTGGETQYF.